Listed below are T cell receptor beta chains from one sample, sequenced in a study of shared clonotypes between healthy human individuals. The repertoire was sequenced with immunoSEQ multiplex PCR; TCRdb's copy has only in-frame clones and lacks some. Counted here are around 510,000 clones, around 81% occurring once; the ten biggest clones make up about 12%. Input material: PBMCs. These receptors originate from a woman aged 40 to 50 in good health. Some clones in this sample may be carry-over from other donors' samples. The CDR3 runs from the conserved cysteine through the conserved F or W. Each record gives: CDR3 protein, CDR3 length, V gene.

CDR3: CASSKTREGGYEQYF
length: 15
V: TRBV6-5

CDR3: CAISESVEQYF
length: 11
V: TRBV10-3

CDR3: CASSQVGFYGYTF
length: 13
V: TRBV4-1

CDR3: CASSLDEGIYNEQFF
length: 15
V: TRBV5-1

CDR3: CASRDPGQAATNEKLFF
length: 17
V: TRBV2

CDR3: CASSYSDGRRERQYF
length: 15
V: TRBV6-5

CDR3: CASSLTATSEQYF
length: 13
V: TRBV11-2

CDR3: CASSGVGETQYF
length: 12
V: TRBV27

CDR3: CASSSTVYGYTF
length: 12
V: TRBV7-2

CDR3: CASSQFRQQTQMVYEQYF
length: 18
V: TRBV4-3

CDR3: CASSLDGGGDTEAFF
length: 15
V: TRBV5-1

CDR3: CASSDGQANLGELFF
length: 15
V: TRBV7-3

CDR3: CAISESNFNEKLFF
length: 14
V: TRBV10-3

CDR3: CASPGSLDEQFF
length: 12
V: TRBV7-9

CDR3: CSVVLLYNEQFF
length: 12
V: TRBV29-1

CDR3: CAWTRPPSYEQYF
length: 13
V: TRBV30

CDR3: CASSPLAGAGEQYF
length: 14
V: TRBV27

CDR3: CASSSRGEMKDTQYF
length: 15
V: TRBV5-4

CDR3: CASSLRESYEQYF
length: 13
V: TRBV27

CDR3: CASSIPGPNEQFF
length: 13
V: TRBV19

CDR3: CASSALTGADTQYF
length: 14
V: TRBV5-1

CDR3: CSVGEDTPYEQYF
length: 13
V: TRBV29-1

CDR3: CASGLVRGVYHEAFF
length: 15
V: TRBV12-5

CDR3: CASASRVSYNEQFF
length: 14
V: TRBV27

CDR3: CASSVGQGPYEQYF
length: 14
V: TRBV9

CDR3: CASRRQGFGANVLTF
length: 15
V: TRBV28

CDR3: CAISGNRGLDTQYF
length: 14
V: TRBV10-3

CDR3: CASSADRYEQYF
length: 12
V: TRBV7-9

CDR3: CASSLNLFGGRSAPGELFF
length: 19
V: TRBV7-6

CDR3: CASSDPMGSTDTQYF
length: 15
V: TRBV7-3

CDR3: CASSQGGSTDTQYF
length: 14
V: TRBV4-2

CDR3: CSVGGGRGTDTQYF
length: 14
V: TRBV29-1

CDR3: CASSESGSGAYEQYF
length: 15
V: TRBV7-6

CDR3: CATSQSGSGANVLTF
length: 15
V: TRBV5-1

CDR3: CASRPGQDYGYTF
length: 13
V: TRBV5-1

CDR3: CASSYGQRGSPQHF
length: 14
V: TRBV6-5

CDR3: CASSLPGGEQFF
length: 12
V: TRBV28

CDR3: CSAGQGNTEAFF
length: 12
V: TRBV29-1

CDR3: CASSKGWPYSDGYTF
length: 15
V: TRBV21-1

CDR3: CASSLAGTGRYEQYF
length: 15
V: TRBV11-2

CDR3: CASIWQSSYEQYF
length: 13
V: TRBV6-1

CDR3: CASSESLPRPEEQYF
length: 15
V: TRBV25-1

CDR3: CASSPGREAYEQYF
length: 14
V: TRBV11-2

CDR3: CASSLVPAGTRYNEQFF
length: 17
V: TRBV7-9

CDR3: CASSPGQSGNEQFF
length: 14
V: TRBV7-3

CDR3: CASSTTVNTEAFF
length: 13
V: TRBV19